The next 7 T cell receptor beta chains were all read from a single sample in a study of T-cell reconstitution after alpha-beta-depleted transplantation in children. TCRbeta library preparation incorporated unique molecular identifiers. TCRdb ran MiXCR on the PCR reads and lists one entry per CDR3 protein. The table shows about 540,000 distinct CDR3 sequences, with around 20% occurring only once. This sample comprised PBMCs from the stem cell graft donor, obtained from the stem cell graft. These receptors came from a human donor who donated a stem cell graft to a child with acute lymphoblastic leukemia.

Only a few counts were recorded for this clonotype. The chain couples TRBV6-2 or TRBV6-3 to TRBJ2-7, with 7 positions matching TRBD2. The CDR3 has 14 amino acids. CDR1 and CDR2 from the germline V gene are MNHEY and SVGEGT. The ends lost 11 bases at V and 2 bases at J; junction bases unmatched: 12. CDR3 in amino acids: CAVLSGGPPYEQYF. The CDR3 DNA follows: TGTGCCGTACTCTCGGGGGGACCACCCTACGAGCAGTACTTC.

V usage is TRBV20-1 and J usage is TRBJ1-2; 7 positions agree with TRBD1. V dropped 3 bases and J dropped 3; count of bases not matched to a gene: 7. The germline V gene has CDR1 DFQATT and CDR2 SNEGSKA (reference sequence). This CDR3 is built from 14 residues. The CDR3, as DNA: TGCAGTGCTAGTGAGTGGGACAGCCACTATGGCTACACCTTC. It encodes CSASEWDSHYGYTF.

In this sample, this clonotype turned up a few times. The V gene is TRBV28, the J gene TRBJ2-7, with D unclear. The CDR3 is 11 amino acids. V lost 4 bases and J lost 5, with 6 bases in between. Germline CDR1 reads MDHEN; CDR2 reads SYDVKM. CDR3 sequence reads: CASSSFHEQYF. CDR3 bases: TGTGCCAGCAGTTCCTTCCACGAGCAGTACTTC.

The chain employs TRBV5-1 and TRBJ1-1; a possible D gene is TRBD1 (6 bases). The V end lost 4 bases, the J end lost 1 base, and 14 bases lay between the germline ends. This CDR3 spans 15 amino acids. Germline-derived CDR1 and CDR2 are SGHRS and YFSETQ. CDR3 DNA sequence: TGCGCCAGCAGCGGACGAGGACAGCAGAACACTGAAGCTTTCTTT. Protein: CASSGRGQQNTEAFF.

This CDR3 reads CASSKGQAWHYGYTF. In nucleotides, the CDR3 is TGTGCCAGCAGCAAGGGACAGGCTTGGCACTATGGCTACACCTTC. This chain links TRBV5-6 with TRBJ1-2; 8 positions agree with TRBD1. The germline gives CDR1 SGHDT, CDR2 YYEEEE. V lost 4 bases to trimming and J lost 3 bases; unmatched junction nucleotides: 8. The CDR3 has 15 residues.

J is TRBJ2-3 and V is TRBV6-4; unclear D gene. CDR1 MRHNA and CDR2 SNTAGT come from the germline V gene. The CDR3 is 16 amino acids. Trimming cost V 0 bases and J 4 bases, with 14 bases left between them. In DNA form, the CDR3 reads TGTGCCAGCAGTGACTCGGCAGCCTTTGAGGCAGATACGCAGTATTTT. Protein: CASSDSAAFEADTQYF.

J is TRBJ1-2 and V is TRBV5-1; D remains ambiguous. V dropped 3 bases and J dropped 4 bases, with 10 bases sitting between them. CDR1 SGHRS and CDR2 YFSETQ come from the germline V gene. The CDR3 contains 13 residues. CDR3 DNA sequence: TGCGCCAGCAGCTGGGGAAGGGCCTATGGCTACACCTTC. Protein sequence: CASSWGRAYGYTF.